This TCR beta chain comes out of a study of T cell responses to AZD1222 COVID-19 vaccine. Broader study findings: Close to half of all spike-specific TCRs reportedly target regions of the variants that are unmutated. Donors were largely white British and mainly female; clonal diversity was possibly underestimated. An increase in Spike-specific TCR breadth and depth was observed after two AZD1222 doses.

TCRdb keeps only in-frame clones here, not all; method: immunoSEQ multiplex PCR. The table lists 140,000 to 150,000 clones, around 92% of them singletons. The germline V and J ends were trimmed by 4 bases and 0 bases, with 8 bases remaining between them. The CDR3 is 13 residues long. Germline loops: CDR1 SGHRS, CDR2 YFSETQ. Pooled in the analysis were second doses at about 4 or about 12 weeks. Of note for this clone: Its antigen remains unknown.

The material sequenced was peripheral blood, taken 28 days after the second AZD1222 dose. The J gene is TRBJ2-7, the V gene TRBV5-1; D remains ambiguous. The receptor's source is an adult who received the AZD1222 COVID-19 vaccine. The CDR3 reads CASSLSNSYEQYF. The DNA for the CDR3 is TGCGCCAGCAGCCTGTCTAACTCCTACGAGCAGTACTTC.